This passage covers 14 T cell receptor beta chains from one sample sequenced in a study of T cell responses to AZD1222 COVID-19 vaccine. Sequencing used immunoSEQ multiplex PCR; TCRdb keeps in-frame clones, though not all of them. This sample carries nearly 110,000 clones, under 95% of them seen once, and the ten largest clones take approximately 22%. This specimen consisted of peripheral blood, obtained on day 0 of AZD1222 vaccination. The receptors were sampled from an adult in good health.

This sequence joins TRBV19 and TRBJ2-1; 11 bases are shared with TRBD2. With 6 bases clipped from V and 9 bases from J, the junction kept 10 bases outside the gene matches. CDR1 is LNHDA, CDR2 SQIVND, per germline (reference sequence). The CDR3 is 15 amino acids. CDR3 DNA: TGTGCCAGTAGGAACATAGCGGGGGGGCCGGGTGAGCAGTTCTTC. Its translation: CASRNIAGGPGEQFF. Variable domain in full (rest from reference TRBV19 and TRBJ2-1): DGGITQSPKYLFRKEGQNVTLSCEQNLNHDAMYWYRQDPGQGLRLIYYSQIVNDFQKGDIAEGYSVSREKKESFPLTVTSAQKNPTAFYLCASRNIAGGPGEQFFGPGTRLTVL.

CDR3 loop: CASSRGAGTAIYF. Written as DNA, the CDR3 is TGTGCCAGCAGCCGGGGGGCAGGAACGGCCATATATTTT. The chain combines TRBV3-1 (or the pseudogene TRBV3-2) with TRBJ1-3; D possibly corresponds to TRBD1 (6 bases). Germline V lookup: CDR1 LGHDT, CDR2 YNNKEL (reference sequence). The V and J ends lost 4 bases and 11 bases respectively, with 15 bases between them. The CDR3 length is 13 residues.

This chain connects TRBV6-5 to TRBJ2-7; 7 bases align to TRBD2. Unmatched junction bases numbered 10, after V lost 7 bases and J lost 1 base. In germline, CDR1 is MNHEY, CDR2 SVGAGI. This CDR3 spans 15 amino acids. For the CDR3, the DNA is TGTGCCAGCACCGCGGGGAGGGGTGTATCCTACGAGCAGTACTTC. Translated: CASTAGRGVSYEQYF.

This chain links TRBV3-1 (or the pseudogene TRBV3-2) with TRBJ1-6; D is undetermined. Trimming removed 4 bases at V and 3 bases at J, with 10 bases between. Germline values: CDR1 LGHDT, CDR2 YNNKEL (reference sequence). The CDR3 runs to 15 residues. The DNA of the CDR3 is TGTGCCAGCAGCCCTTTCGCGGGCTATAATTCACCCCTCCACTTT. Amino acid sequence: CASSPFAGYNSPLHF.

The table lists this clone with a count of one. The CDR3 spells CASSVGGYEQYF. The CDR3 bases are TGTGCCAGCAGCGTCGGTGGCTACGAGCAGTACTTC. This chain joins TRBV14 and TRBJ2-7; D is ambiguous. V lost 5 bases to trimming and J lost 3 bases, with 8 bases between them. The CDR3 spans 12 residues. Germline V gene lookup returns CDR1 SGHDN and CDR2 FVKESK.

The chain combines TRBV7-2 with TRBJ1-5, with 8 bases matching TRBD1. Germline V gives CDR1 SGHTA, CDR2 FQGNSA. Germline trimming cut 2 bases from V and 3 bases from J; bases unmatched to any gene: 3. This CDR3 comprises 15 residues. CDR3 sequence reads: CASSLRTGSNQPQHF. CDR3 bases: TGTGCCAGCAGCTTAAGGACAGGGTCCAATCAGCCCCAGCATTTT.

This sequence joins TRBV7-6 and TRBJ1-2, with D perhaps TRBD1 (5 bases). CDR1 and CDR2 from the germline V gene are SGHVS and FNYEAQ. The CDR3 covers 15 residues. Trimming removed 3 bases at V and 6 bases at J, with 17 bases between. The CDR3 DNA reads as TGTGCCAGCAGCTTCACGTTTGACAGATACGATGGCTACACCTTC. This sequence encodes CASSFTFDRYDGYTF.

The rearrangement links TRBV20-1 to TRBJ1-1; tentatively, D is TRBD1 (5 bases). Germline CDR1 and CDR2: DFQATT and SNEGSKA (reference sequence). The CDR3 has 10 amino acids. V was clipped by 5 bases and J by 5 bases, with 6 bases between them. This CDR3 is CSAYRTEAFF. Here the CDR3 DNA reads TGCAGTGCTTACAGGACTGAAGCTTTCTTT.

Here the CDR3 reads CASSLAGISSYEQYF. The DNA for the CDR3 is TGTGCCAGCAGCTTGGCAGGAATAAGCTCCTACGAGCAGTACTTC. V is TRBV5-5 and J is TRBJ2-7; unclear D gene. V was trimmed by 0 bases and J by 0 bases, leaving 10 bases between them. The CDR3 is made up of 15 amino acids. From germline, CDR1 is SGHKS and CDR2 YYEKEE (reference sequence).

This chain uses TRBV6-5 with TRBJ1-4; D is undetermined. The CDR3 has 13 amino acids. V was pared by 2 bases and J by 3 bases, with 4 bases between. From germline, CDR1 is MNHEY and CDR2 SVGAGI. The CDR3 DNA follows: TGTGCCAGCAGTTACGGGCCTAATGAAAAACTGTTTTTT. Translated: CASSYGPNEKLFF.

The table lists this clone with a count of one. V is TRBV7-2 and J is TRBJ2-7; 12 bases line up with TRBD2. Germline CDR1 SGHTA, CDR2 FQGNSA. This CDR3 contains 15 residues. V trimming: 5 bases; J trimming: 3 bases; junction bases outside the gene matches: 5. CDR3 bases: TGTGCCAGCAGCCCTACTAGCGGGGGGATCTACGAGCAGTACTTC. Residues: CASSPTSGGIYEQYF.

The chain uses TRBV5-1 and TRBJ2-4, with unresolved D. There are 16 residues in the CDR3. The germline V and J ends were trimmed by 3 bases and 0 bases, with 13 bases remaining between them. Germline V gene data show CDR1 as SGHRS and CDR2 as YFSETQ. CDR3 in amino acids: CASSSGPRLAKNIQYF. CDR3 sequence (DNA): TGCGCCAGCAGCTCTGGACCAAGACTAGCCAAAAACATTCAGTACTTC.

This chain uses TRBV24-1 with TRBJ2-1, with TRBD1 matching 7 bases. Germline CDR1 reads KGHDR; CDR2 reads SFDVKD. Trimming at V came to 7 bases and at J to 11 bases, leaving 10 bases not matched to a gene. CDR3 size: 13 residues. Written as DNA, the CDR3 is TGTGCCACCAGCTACGATGGGGACAGCCAGCAGTTCTTC. Its protein product is CATSYDGDSQQFF.

The CDR3 DNA follows: TGTGCCATCAGTGAGGCTAAGGGACAGGGGGCAGGAGGCTACACCTTC. Its protein is CAISEAKGQGAGGYTF. The gene calls are TRBV10-3 and TRBJ1-2; 12 bases are shared with TRBD1. Germline CDR1 is ENHRY and CDR2 is SYGVKD. This CDR3 is built from 16 residues. With V trimmed by 2 bases and J by 8 bases, 9 bases remained unmatched.